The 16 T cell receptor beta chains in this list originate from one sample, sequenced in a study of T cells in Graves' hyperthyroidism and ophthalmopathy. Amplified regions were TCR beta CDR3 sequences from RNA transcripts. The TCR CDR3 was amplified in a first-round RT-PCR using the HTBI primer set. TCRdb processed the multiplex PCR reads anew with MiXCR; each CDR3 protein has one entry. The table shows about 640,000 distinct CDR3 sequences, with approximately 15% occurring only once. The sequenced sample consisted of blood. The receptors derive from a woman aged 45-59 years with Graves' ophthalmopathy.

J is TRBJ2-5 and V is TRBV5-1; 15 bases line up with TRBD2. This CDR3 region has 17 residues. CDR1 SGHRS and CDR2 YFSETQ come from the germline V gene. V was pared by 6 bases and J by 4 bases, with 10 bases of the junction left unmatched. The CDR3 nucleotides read TGCGCCAGCACCGGAGGACTAGCGGGAGGGCCAGGAGAGACCCAGTACTTC. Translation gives CASTGGLAGGPGETQYF.

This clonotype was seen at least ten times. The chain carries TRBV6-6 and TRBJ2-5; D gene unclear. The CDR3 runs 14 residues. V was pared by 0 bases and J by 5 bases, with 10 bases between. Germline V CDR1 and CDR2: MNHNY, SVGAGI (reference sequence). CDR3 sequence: CASSYSTPQETQYF. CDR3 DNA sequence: TGTGCCAGCAGTTACTCGACACCTCAGGAGACCCAGTACTTC.

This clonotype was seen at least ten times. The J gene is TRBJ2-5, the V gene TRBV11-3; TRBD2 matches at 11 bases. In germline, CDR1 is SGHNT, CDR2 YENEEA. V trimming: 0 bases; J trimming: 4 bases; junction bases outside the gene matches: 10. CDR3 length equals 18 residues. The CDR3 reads CASSLESRLAGSRETQYF. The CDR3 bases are TGTGCCAGCAGCTTAGAGTCTCGACTAGCGGGGTCCCGAGAGACCCAGTACTTC. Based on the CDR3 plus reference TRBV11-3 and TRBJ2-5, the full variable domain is EAGVVQSPRYKIIEKKQPVAFWCNPISGHNTLYWYLQNLGQGPELLIRYENEEAVDDSQLPKDRFSAERLKGVDSTLKIQPAELGDSAVYLCASSLESRLAGSRETQYFGPGTRLLVL.

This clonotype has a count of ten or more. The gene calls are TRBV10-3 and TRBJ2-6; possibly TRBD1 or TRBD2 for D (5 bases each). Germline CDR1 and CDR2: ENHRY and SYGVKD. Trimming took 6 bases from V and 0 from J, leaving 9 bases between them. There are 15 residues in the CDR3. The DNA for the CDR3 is TGTGCCATCAGGGGGGTGGGCTCTGGGGCCAACGTCCTGACTTTC. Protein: CAIRGVGSGANVLTF.

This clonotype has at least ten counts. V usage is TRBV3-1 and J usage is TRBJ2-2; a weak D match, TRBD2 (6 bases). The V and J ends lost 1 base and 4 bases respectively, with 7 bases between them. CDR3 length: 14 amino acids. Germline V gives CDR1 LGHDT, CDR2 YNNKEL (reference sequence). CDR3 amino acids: CASSQGAGTGELFF. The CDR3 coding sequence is TGTGCCAGCAGCCAAGGAGCGGGCACCGGGGAGCTGTTTTTT.

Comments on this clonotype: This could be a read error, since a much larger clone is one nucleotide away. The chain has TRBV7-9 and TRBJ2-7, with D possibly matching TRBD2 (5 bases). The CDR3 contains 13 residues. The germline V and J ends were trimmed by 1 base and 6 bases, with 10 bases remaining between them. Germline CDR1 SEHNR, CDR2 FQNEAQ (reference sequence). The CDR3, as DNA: TGTGCCAGCAGCTTAGGATCCGAGGGCGAGCAGTACTTC. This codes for CASSLGSEGEQYF.

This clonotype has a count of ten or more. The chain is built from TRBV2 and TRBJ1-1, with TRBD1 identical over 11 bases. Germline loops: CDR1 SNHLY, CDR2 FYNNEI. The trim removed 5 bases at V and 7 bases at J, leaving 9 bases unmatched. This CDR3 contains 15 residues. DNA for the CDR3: TGTGCCAGCAGTTTGAGGACAGGGGGCGTCAATGAAGCTTTCTTT. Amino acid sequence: CASSLRTGGVNEAFF.

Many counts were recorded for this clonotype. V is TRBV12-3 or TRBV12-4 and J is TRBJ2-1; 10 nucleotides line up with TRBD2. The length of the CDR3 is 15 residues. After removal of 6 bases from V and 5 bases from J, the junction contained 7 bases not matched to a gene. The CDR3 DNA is TGTGCCAGCAGCGTACTAGCGGGGTCCCACAATGAGCAGTTCTTC. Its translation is CASSVLAGSHNEQFF.

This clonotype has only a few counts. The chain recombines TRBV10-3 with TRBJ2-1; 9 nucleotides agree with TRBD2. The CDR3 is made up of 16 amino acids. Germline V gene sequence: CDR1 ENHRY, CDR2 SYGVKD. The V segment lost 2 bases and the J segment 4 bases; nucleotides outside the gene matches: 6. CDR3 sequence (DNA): TGTGCCATCAGTGAGACCACTAGCGGGTATTACAATGAGCAGTTCTTC. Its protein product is CAISETTSGYYNEQFF.

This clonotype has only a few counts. CDR3 DNA sequence: TGTGCCAGCAGCAGACGGACAGGGGGCTTTGAGGATACGCAGTATTTT. Translation: CASSRRTGGFEDTQYF. V is TRBV9 and J is TRBJ2-3; 11 bases are a match to TRBD1. V shed 4 bases and J 6 bases; nucleotides not matched to a gene: 10. The CDR3 extends over 16 amino acids. Germline V gene lookup returns CDR1 SGDLS and CDR2 YYNGEE. Full variable domain (remainder filled in from reference TRBV9 and TRBJ2-3): DSGVTQTPKHLITATGQRVTLRCSPRSGDLSVYWYQQSLDQGLQFLIQYYNGEERAKGNILERFSAQQFPDLHSELNLSSLELGDSALYFCASSRRTGGFEDTQYFGPGTRLTVL.

CDR3 loop: CASSLGWAAGNTIYF. CDR3 nucleotide sequence: TGTGCCAGCAGTTTAGGTTGGGCGGCGGGAAACACCATATATTTT. V gene TRBV12-3 or TRBV12-4 combines with J gene TRBJ1-3; no reliable D call. This CDR3 comprises 15 residues. V was pared by 1 base and J by 4 bases, with 11 bases between.

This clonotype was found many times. The CDR3 nucleotides are TGTGCCAGCAGCCAACTTTTGCTAGCGGGAGTCATCAATGAGCAGTTCTTC. Its protein product is CASSQLLLAGVINEQFF. This chain uses TRBV11-2 with TRBJ2-1; 10 bases are shared with TRBD2. Germline CDR1 reads SGHAT; CDR2 reads FQNNGV. The CDR3 covers 17 residues. J gave up 6 bases and V 5 bases, and 13 bases lay outside the gene matches. The whole variable domain, filled in from reference TRBV11-2 and TRBJ2-1, reads EAGVAQSPRYKIIEKRQSVAFWCNPISGHATLYWYQQILGQGPKLLIQFQNNGVVDDSQLPKDRFSAERLKGVDSTLKIQPAKLEDSAVYLCASSQLLLAGVINEQFFGPGTRLTVL.

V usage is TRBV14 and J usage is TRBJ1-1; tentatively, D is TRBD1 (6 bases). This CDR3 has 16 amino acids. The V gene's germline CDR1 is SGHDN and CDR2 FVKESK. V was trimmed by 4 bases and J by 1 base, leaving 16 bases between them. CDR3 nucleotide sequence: TGTGCCAGCAGCCTGGGACACCAACGACGGAACACTGAAGCTTTCTTT. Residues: CASSLGHQRRNTEAFF.

CDR3 residues: CASSLRTGEKETQYF. The DNA for the CDR3 is TGTGCCAGCAGTCTTCGGACAGGGGAGAAGGAGACCCAGTACTTC. V usage is TRBV28 and J usage is TRBJ2-5; 9 positions match TRBD1. The CDR3 covers 15 residues. Germline CDR1 and CDR2: MDHEN and SYDVKM. The trim removed 5 bases at V and 5 bases at J, leaving 9 bases unmatched.

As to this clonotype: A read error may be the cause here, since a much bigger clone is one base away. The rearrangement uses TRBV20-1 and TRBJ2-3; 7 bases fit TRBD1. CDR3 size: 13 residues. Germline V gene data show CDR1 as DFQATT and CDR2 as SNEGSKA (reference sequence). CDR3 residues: CSATGQHTVTQYF. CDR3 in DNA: TGCAGTGCAACGGGACAGCACACAGTTACGCAGTATTTT.

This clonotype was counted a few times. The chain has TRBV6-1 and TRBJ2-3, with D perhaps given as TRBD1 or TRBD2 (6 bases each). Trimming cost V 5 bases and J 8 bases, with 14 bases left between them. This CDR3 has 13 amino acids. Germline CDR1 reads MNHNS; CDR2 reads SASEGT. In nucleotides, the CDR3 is TGTGCCAGCAGTTCTCAGGAGGGGGGTACGCAGTATTTT. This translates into CASSSQEGGTQYF.